Listed below are T cell receptor beta chains from one sample, sequenced in a study of graft-versus-host responses after intestinal transplantation. Generated by immunoSEQ multiplex PCR, the TCRdb table keeps only in-frame clones and is missing some. This sample yields about 98,000 clones, of which more than 75% are seen a single time; over 1.3% belongs to the top ten. Sequences were derived from PBMCs, sampled 255 days after intestinal transplant. Receptors originate from a human patient who received an intestinal transplant, so some T cells may come from the graft donor. CDR3s include the opening cysteine and the closing phenylalanine or tryptophan. D genes are given only for firm matches. Clone size is shown for a subset of rows, as once, few, many or a class of expanded clone.

CDR3 DNA	CDR3 protein	J gene	V gene	clone size	D gene
TGTGCCAGCAGTTGGAGGGGCAATCAGCCCCAGCATTTT	CASSWRGNQPQHF	TRBJ1-5	TRBV28	NA	NA
TGTGCCAGCAGCTTGTCAGGGGTCGGTTCACCCCTCCACTTT	CASSLSGVGSPLHF	TRBJ1-6	TRBV5-4	NA	NA
TGTGCCAGCAGCTTAGCGACAGGGGCGAACACCGGGGAGCTGTTTTTT	CASSLATGANTGELFF	TRBJ2-2	TRBV7-8	NA	TRBD1
TGTGCCAGTAGTTCGGGTCTGCAGCCCCAGCATTTT	CASSSGLQPQHF	TRBJ1-5	TRBV19	NA	NA
TGTGCCAGCAGCATAGCGGGACAGGGTGCCTATGGCTACACCTTC	CASSIAGQGAYGYTF	TRBJ1-2	TRBV5-4	NA	TRBD1
TGTGCCTGGAACACAGCGTCCAATCAGCCCCAGCATTTT	CAWNTASNQPQHF	TRBJ1-5	TRBV30	once	NA
TGTGCCAGCAGCGCTCCCATTGGACAGGGGCCAGATACGCAGTATTTT	CASSAPIGQGPDTQYF	TRBJ2-3	TRBV9	NA	TRBD1
TGTGCCAGCAGTTTCTCGGCAGCCAAAAACATTCAGTACTTC	CASSFSAAKNIQYF	TRBJ2-4	TRBV6-1	few	NA
TGTGCCAGCAGTTTGTCCAGGGAGGGCTATGGCTACACCTTC	CASSLSREGYGYTF	TRBJ1-2	TRBV27	NA	NA
TGCGCCAGCAGTGAGTGGGGGTACACTGAAGCTTTCTTT	CASSEWGYTEAFF	TRBJ1-1	TRBV10-2	NA	NA
TGTGCCAGCAGCTTAGCAGTCGGCGGACGGAGCTCCTACAATGAGCAGTTCTTC	CASSLAVGGRSSYNEQFF	TRBJ2-1	TRBV7-9	once	NA
TGTGCCAGCAGTTACGAAGGCAGGGGCCACGAGCAGTACTTC	CASSYEGRGHEQYF	TRBJ2-7	TRBV6-6	NA	NA
TGTGCCAGCAGTGCAATCAGGGGGGCGCGGGGCTACGAGCAGTACTTC	CASSAIRGARGYEQYF	TRBJ2-7	TRBV28	NA	NA
TGTGCCAGCAGTGAAGCGGGAGCCTACAATGAGCAGTTCTTC	CASSEAGAYNEQFF	TRBJ2-1	TRBV6-4	NA	TRBD2
TGTGCCAGCAGTTACCGGCAGGGATGGAACATTCAGTACTTC	CASSYRQGWNIQYF	TRBJ2-4	TRBV6-5	NA	NA
TGTGCCAGCAGCTCGGACAGGGAGGACGAGCAGTACTTC	CASSSDREDEQYF	TRBJ2-7	TRBV7-3	once	TRBD1
TGTGCCATCAGCCCCTCCGGACTGACTAGCCAAGAGACCCAGTACTTC	CAISPSGLTSQETQYF	TRBJ2-5	TRBV10-3	NA	NA
TGTGCCAGCAGCTTAGAAGAGGAGGGGGCCTACACCTTC	CASSLEEEGAYTF	TRBJ1-2	TRBV7-9	few	TRBD1
TGTGCCAGTAGTATCCGGGGTGAAAAACTGTTTTTT	CASSIRGEKLFF	TRBJ1-4	TRBV19	medium-sized	NA
TGTGCCAGCAGTGAAGGATCTGGGGTTGAGACCCAGTACTTC	CASSEGSGVETQYF	TRBJ2-5	TRBV6-1	NA	NA
TGTGCCAGCAGCTTATATGCAGGGGTTCAAGAGACCCAGTACTTC	CASSLYAGVQETQYF	TRBJ2-5	TRBV7-3	few	NA
TGCGCCAGCAGCCAGTGGGGTCCCCATAGCAATCAGCCCCAGCATTTT	CASSQWGPHSNQPQHF	TRBJ1-5	TRBV4-3	NA	NA
TGTGCCAGCAGCCAAGACTCAGGGCGGGAGGGGTACAATGAGCAGTTCTTC	CASSQDSGREGYNEQFF	TRBJ2-1	TRBV4-2	NA	TRBD2
TGTGCCAGCCTGGGGAACAGTCGCTACGAGCAGTACTTC	CASLGNSRYEQYF	TRBJ2-7	TRBV28	NA	NA
TGCGCCAGCAGCCGGACCCTGGGGGACTCCTACGAGCAGTACTTC	CASSRTLGDSYEQYF	TRBJ2-7	TRBV10-1	NA	NA
TGTGCCAGCAGCCCCGGACTAGCGGGAGGATGGGGGACCCAGTACTTC	CASSPGLAGGWGTQYF	TRBJ2-5	TRBV27	NA	TRBD2
TGTGCCAGCAGTTCCCATAGGCTCCCGGGCACTGAAGCTTTCTTT	CASSSHRLPGTEAFF	TRBJ1-1	TRBV27	NA	NA
TGTGCCAGCAGTGACAAAGGGGCCGGAGCAGATACGCAGTATTTT	CASSDKGAGADTQYF	TRBJ2-3	TRBV6-4	few	NA
TGCGCCAGCAGTCTCAAACGGGGGGGTGAGCAGTTCTTC	CASSLKRGGEQFF	TRBJ2-1	TRBV5-1	NA	TRBD2
TGTGCCAGCAGCGAGTCCGGGACAGGGATCTATGGCTACACCTTC	CASSESGTGIYGYTF	TRBJ1-2	TRBV2	NA	TRBD1
TGTGCCAGCTCACCACCTACAGGGGGGTCCAACTATGGCTACACCTTC	CASSPPTGGSNYGYTF	TRBJ1-2	TRBV18	NA	TRBD1
TGTGCCAGCAGCTTGCTGACAGGGACCTTCACAGATACGCAGTATTTT	CASSLLTGTFTDTQYF	TRBJ2-3	TRBV28	NA	TRBD1
TGTGCCAGCAGTGGATGGGACAGGGGGCGCAGAAGCAATCAGCCCCAGCATTTT	CASSGWDRGRRSNQPQHF	TRBJ1-5	TRBV2	NA	TRBD1
TGCGCCAGCAGCCAATCGGCTAGCGGGCGTAACAATGAGCAGTTCTTC	CASSQSASGRNNEQFF	TRBJ2-1	TRBV4-1	NA	TRBD2
TGTGCCAGCAGTGAAGCGTGGACAGGACAAGAGACCCAGTACTTC	CASSEAWTGQETQYF	TRBJ2-5	TRBV6-1	NA	TRBD1
TGCGCCAGCAGCTTGGGACTAGCCGGCGGCACAGATACGCAGTATTTT	CASSLGLAGGTDTQYF	TRBJ2-3	TRBV5-1	once	TRBD2
TGTGCCAGCAGTTTAGCGGGGGTATACAATGAGCAGTTCTTC	CASSLAGVYNEQFF	TRBJ2-1	TRBV6-5	NA	TRBD2
TGTGCCAGCAGTCGGGACAGGGTCCAAGAGACCCAGTACTTC	CASSRDRVQETQYF	TRBJ2-5	TRBV6-1	NA	TRBD1
TGCGCCAGCAGCTGGGACAGGGGGAACACTGAAGCTTTCTTT	CASSWDRGNTEAFF	TRBJ1-1	TRBV5-1	NA	TRBD1
TGCAGCGTTGAGGTTGACAGGTGGCCCCAAGAGACCCAGTACTTC	CSVEVDRWPQETQYF	TRBJ2-5	TRBV29-1	NA	NA
TGTGCCAGCATTACAGGGAGTGGAAACACCATATATTTT	CASITGSGNTIYF	TRBJ1-3	TRBV6-6	few	NA
TGTGCCAGCAGCCCGGGACCGAAATACAATGAGCAGTTCTTC	CASSPGPKYNEQFF	TRBJ2-1	TRBV6-4	NA	NA
TGTGCCAGCAGCCCAAGCTCTGGGGCCAACGTCCTGACTTTC	CASSPSSGANVLTF	TRBJ2-6	TRBV5-4	NA	NA
TGTGCCAGCAGCTTAGGCGCCCAGGGGGCCGCGCAGCCCCAGCATTTT	CASSLGAQGAAQPQHF	TRBJ1-5	TRBV7-6	NA	TRBD1
TGTGCCAGCAGTGCGGGGACAGGGTACACCGGGGAGCTGTTTTTT	CASSAGTGYTGELFF	TRBJ2-2	TRBV25-1	NA	TRBD1